Following are 6 T cell receptor beta chains from one sample sequenced in a study of human T cells and chemical hapten exposure (dated by TCRdb to about 2021). The method was RACE. The sequencer was a NextSeq 500. Through fastp at Q25 and MiXCR, TCRdb rebuilt clones from the public reads, retaining in-frame beta chains. Rows are unified per CDR3 protein, each entry keeping the most common DNA and genes. The table for this sample lists 240,000 or so distinct CDR3 sequences; about 8.1% of them were counted only once. The top ten constitute 2.3% of the sample. In the paper's terms, the time point label means: pre-sensitization, week 0. Per the publication, the treatment or condition label means: therapeutic diphenylcyclopropenone sensitization with weekly scalp DPC. Sequenced material: whole blood, taken in connection with sensitization to the hapten diphenylcyclopropenone (DPC). The receptor source for this set is a woman aged 40 to 50 with alopecia areata. Some clones in this sample may be carry-over from other donors' samples.

The genes are TRBV6-5 and TRBJ1-6; 11 positions agree with TRBD1. The J segment lost 9 bases and the V segment lost 4 bases, leaving 11 bases of the junction unmatched. Germline V CDR1 and CDR2: MNHEY, SVGAGI. The CDR3 has 17 amino acids. The CDR3 sequence: CASSFRAGTGGFSPLHF. The CDR3 region has the DNA TGTGCCAGCAGTTTTAGAGCCGGGACAGGGGGTTTTTCACCCCTCCACTTT.

This chain links TRBV2 with TRBJ1-4, with D unresolved. The ends were cut back, 5 bases at V and 2 bases at J, with 9 bases in the middle. In germline, CDR1 is SNHLY, CDR2 FYNNEI. The CDR3 sequence is 14 residues long. The CDR3 sequence: CASSYFGTNEKLFF. In nucleotides, the CDR3 is TGTGCCAGCAGTTACTTCGGGACTAATGAAAAACTGTTTTTT.

There are a few counts of this clonotype. This chain uses TRBV12-3 or TRBV12-4 with TRBJ2-2; D remains ambiguous. The CDR3 is made up of 13 amino acids. The germline V and J ends were trimmed by 8 bases and 2 bases, with 9 bases remaining between them. The CDR3: CASGQINTGELFF. The CDR3 bases are TGTGCCAGCGGTCAGATTAACACCGGGGAGCTGTTTTTT.

This clonotype occurred many times. The chain recombines TRBV7-2 with TRBJ2-5; TRBD2 matches 12 bases. V shed 5 bases, J shed 0 bases, and the junction held 10 bases outside the gene matches. Germline CDR1 SGHTA, CDR2 FQGNSA. This CDR3 is built from 18 residues. The CDR3 protein is CASSRGRLAGGYQETQYF. The CDR3, as DNA: TGTGCCAGCAGCCGAGGGCGGCTAGCGGGAGGGTACCAAGAGACCCAGTACTTC.

This clonotype was seen ten or more times. One end of the junction varies from germline; a read error may be responsible. This sequence joins TRBV4-3 and TRBJ2-3; maybe TRBD1 (5 bases). Germline V gene lookup returns CDR1 LGHNA and CDR2 YSLEER. The CDR3 spans 13 residues. CDR3 nucleotides: TGTGCCAGCAGCCAACAGGGCACAGATACGCAGTATTTT. Residues: CASSQQGTDTQYF.

The chain uses TRBV2 and TRBJ2-1, with D perhaps TRBD1 or TRBD2 (5 bases each). The ends were cut back, 0 bases at V and 7 bases at J, with 13 bases in the middle. The germline gives CDR1 SNHLY, CDR2 FYNNEI. CDR3 size: 15 residues. CDR3 nucleotide sequence: TGTGCCAGCAGTGAAGCTGGGGCCCCGGGGAATGAGCAGTTCTTC. Translated: CASSEAGAPGNEQFF.